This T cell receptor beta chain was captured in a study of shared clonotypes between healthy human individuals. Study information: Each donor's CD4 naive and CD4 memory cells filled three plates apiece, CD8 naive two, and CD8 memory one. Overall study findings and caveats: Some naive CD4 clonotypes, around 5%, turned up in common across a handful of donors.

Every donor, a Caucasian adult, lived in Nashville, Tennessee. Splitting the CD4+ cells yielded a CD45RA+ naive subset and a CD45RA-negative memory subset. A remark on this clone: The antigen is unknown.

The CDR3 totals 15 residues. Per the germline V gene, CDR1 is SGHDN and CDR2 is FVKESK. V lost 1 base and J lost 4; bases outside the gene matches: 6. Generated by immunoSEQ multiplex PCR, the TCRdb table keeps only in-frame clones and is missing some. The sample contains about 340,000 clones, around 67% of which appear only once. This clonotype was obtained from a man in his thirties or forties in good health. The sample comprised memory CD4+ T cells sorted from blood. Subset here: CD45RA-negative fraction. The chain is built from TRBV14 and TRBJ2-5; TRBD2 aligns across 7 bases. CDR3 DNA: TGTGCCAGCAGCCAAGTGGCGCGGGAGCGAGAGACCCAGTACTTC. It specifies CASSQVARERETQYF. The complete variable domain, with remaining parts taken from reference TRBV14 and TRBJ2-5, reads EAGVTQFPSHSVIEKGQTVTLRCDPISGHDNLYWYRRVMGKEIKFLLHFVKESKQDESGMPNNRFLAERTGGTYSTLKVQPAELEDSGVYFCASSQVARERETQYFGPGTRLLVL.